Below, 17 T cell receptor beta chains from the same sample are listed, as sequenced in a study of blood T cells in healthy people across ages. The authors ran a second PCR of about 7 to 11 cycles using a sample-barcoded 5' primer and a J-beta primer mix. TCRdb processed the 5' RACE reads anew with MiXCR; each CDR3 protein has one entry. The sample contains roughly 1.6 million distinct CDR3 sequences, about 31% of which appear only once. Sequenced input: blood. The receptors originated from a woman aged 25-40 years in good health.

This clonotype appeared a few times. The chain employs TRBV7-7 and TRBJ2-1; D is perhaps TRBD2 (6 bases). CDR1 and CDR2 from the germline V gene are SSHAT and FNYEAQ (reference sequence). The CDR3 is 14 amino acids. Trimming took 1 base from V and 8 from J, leaving 12 bases between them. DNA for the CDR3: TGTGCCAGCAGCTTAGGGGGGGACGGGGATGAGCAGTTCTTC. Its translation: CASSLGGDGDEQFF.

The chain recombines TRBV6-1 with TRBJ1-1, with D unresolved. CDR3 length: 13 amino acids. V lost 8 bases and J lost 1, with 11 bases in between. Germline lookup yields CDR1 MNHNS and CDR2 SASEGT. CDR3 DNA: TGTGCCAGCTTCACGACAACGAACACTGAAGCTTTCTTT. Protein product: CASFTTTNTEAFF.

This clonotype was recorded a few times. A read error may account for a junction end that differs from germline. V and J are TRBV24-1 and TRBJ2-1; D is perhaps TRBD1 (6 bases). The CDR3 runs 12 residues. The V gene's germline CDR1 is KGHDR and CDR2 SFDVKD. Written as DNA, the CDR3 is TGTGCCACCAGTGATAGGGGGAATGGGCAGTTCTTC. Residues: CATSDRGNGQFF.

This clonotype was detected only a few times. This chain connects TRBV5-1 to TRBJ1-5; possibly TRBD1 for D (5 bases). The CDR3 spans 15 residues. CDR1 SGHRS and CDR2 YFSETQ come from the germline V gene. V lost 0 bases to trimming and J lost 4 bases, with 11 bases between them. DNA of the CDR3: TGCGCCAGCAGCTTGGAAGGGGCGAAGAATCAGCCCCAGCATTTT. Translation gives CASSLEGAKNQPQHF.

Many counts were recorded for this clonotype. V and J are TRBV18 and TRBJ2-7; no reliable D call. Germline values: CDR1 KGHSH, CDR2 LQKENI. The CDR3 contains 13 residues. Trimming left V 4 bases short and J 2 bases short, with 9 bases between. CDR3 in amino acids: CASSLSSTYEQYF. In DNA, the CDR3 is TGTGCCAGCTCACTTTCCTCTACCTACGAGCAGTACTTC. Supplemented by reference TRBV18 and TRBJ2-7, the full variable domain reads NAGVMQNPRHLVRRRGQEARLRCSPMKGHSHVYWYRQLPEEGLKFMVYLQKENIIDESGMPKERFSAEFPKEGPSILRIQQVVRGDSAAYFCASSLSSTYEQYFGPGTRLTVT.

As concerns this clonotype: This may arise from a read error, as a much more abundant clone is one base away. The chain has TRBV29-1 and TRBJ2-5; D is unclear. Germline V gene sequence: CDR1 SQVTM, CDR2 ANQGSEA. There are 12 residues in the CDR3. The CDR3 DNA sequence: TGCGGCGTCCCGGTGACCTATGAGACCCAGTACTTC. Amino acid sequence: CGVPVTYETQYF.

This sequence joins TRBV9 and TRBJ2-5, with 8 bases that match TRBD1. This CDR3 contains 15 residues. The ends lost 0 bases at V and 3 bases at J; junction bases unmatched: 4. Germline V gene sequence: CDR1 SGDLS, CDR2 YYNGEE. As DNA, the CDR3 is TGTGCCAGCAGCGTAGGCCCGGACAGGGAAGAGACCCAGTACTTC. This encodes CASSVGPDREETQYF.

The chain combines TRBV27 with TRBJ2-7; D not resolved. The CDR3 totals 13 residues. Trimming removed 8 bases at V and 1 base at J, with 12 bases between. Germline-derived CDR1 and CDR2 are MNHEY and SMNVEV (reference sequence). The CDR3 loop reads CASGLGRSYEQYF. The CDR3 region has the DNA TGTGCCAGCGGGTTGGGCAGGTCCTACGAGCAGTACTTC.

V gene TRBV5-5 combines with J gene TRBJ2-7, with 9 positions matching TRBD1. The length of the CDR3 is 16 residues. Germline V gene lookup returns CDR1 SGHKS and CDR2 YYEKEE (reference sequence). After removal of 0 bases from V and 2 bases from J, the junction contained 6 bases not matched to a gene. CDR3 DNA: TGTGCCAGCAGCTTGGCCGGGACAGGGATAACCTACGAGCAGTACTTC. Its translation is CASSLAGTGITYEQYF. Combining the CDR3 with reference TRBV5-5 and TRBJ2-7 gives the whole variable domain DAGVTQSPTHLIKTRGQQVTLRCSPISGHKSVSWYQQVLGQGPQFIFQYYEKEERGRGNFPDRFSARQFPNYSSELNVNALLLGDSALYLCASSLAGTGITYEQYFGPGTRLTVT.

The J gene is TRBJ2-1, the V gene TRBV7-2, with D hard to call. Germline V gene lookup returns CDR1 SGHTA and CDR2 FQGNSA. The CDR3 runs 13 residues. The V end lost 1 base, the J end lost 6 bases, and 7 bases lay between the germline ends. CDR3 in amino acids: CASSLGRLNEQFF. CDR3 bases: TGTGCCAGCAGCTTAGGTCGCCTCAATGAGCAGTTCTTC. The entire variable domain, with the rest obtained from reference TRBV7-2 and TRBJ2-1, is as follows: GAGVSQSPSNKVTEKGKDVELRCDPISGHTALYWYRQSLGQGLEFLIYFQGNSAPDKSGLPSDRFSAERTGGSVSTLTIQRTQQEDSAVYLCASSLGRLNEQFFGPGTRLTVL.

This clonotype was seen a handful of times. This chain uses TRBV18 with TRBJ2-5; TRBD1 agrees at 9 bases. Losses at the gene ends were 3 bases for V and 1 base for J; bases not matched to a gene: 3. This CDR3 is 15 amino acids long. The germline V gene encodes CDR1 KGHSH and CDR2 LQKENI. CDR3 coding DNA: TGTGCCAGCTCACCTTTGACAGGGGGCCAAGAGACCCAGTACTTC. The encoded protein is CASSPLTGGQETQYF.

The rearrangement links TRBV10-2 to TRBJ1-4; 7 nucleotides line up with TRBD1. J was trimmed by 4 bases and V by 2 bases; bases with no gene match: 1. The CDR3 extends over 14 amino acids. Germline assignment: CDR1 WSHSY and CDR2 SAAADI. CDR3 region: CASSERDSNEKLFF. DNA of the CDR3: TGCGCCAGCAGTGAGAGGGACAGTAATGAAAAACTGTTTTTT.

This clonotype turned up a few times. The V call is TRBV6-5, the J call TRBJ2-1; 8 bases are a match to TRBD1. There are 16 residues in the CDR3. V shed 5 bases, J shed 3 bases, and the junction held 9 bases outside the gene matches. CDR1 is MNHEY, CDR2 SVGAGI, per germline. The CDR3 here is CASSTGTGTSYNEQFF. As DNA, the CDR3 is TGTGCCAGCAGTACCGGGACAGGCACTAGCTACAATGAGCAGTTCTTC.

V gene TRBV20-1 combines with J gene TRBJ2-1, with D unclear. Germline assignment: CDR1 DFQATT and CDR2 SNEGSKA (reference sequence). V lost 3 bases and J lost 7, with 4 bases in between. This CDR3 is built from 10 residues. As DNA, the CDR3 is TGCAGTGCTAGGAAGAATGAGCAGTTCTTC. Translated, it gives CSARKNEQFF.

At least ten counts were recorded for this clonotype. V gene TRBV6-2 or TRBV6-3 combines with J gene TRBJ1-2; D gene ambiguous. Germline V gives CDR1 MNHEY, CDR2 SVGEGT. The ends were cut back, 5 bases at V and 2 bases at J, with 9 bases in the middle. This CDR3 contains 13 residues. Here the CDR3 DNA reads TGTGCCAGCAGTACAACAGAGAACTATGGCTACACCTTC. This gives the protein CASSTTENYGYTF.

This clonotype was detected once. The J gene is TRBJ1-1, the V gene TRBV28; D remains unclear. The CDR3 has 14 amino acids. Trimming removed 6 bases at V and 1 base at J, with 12 bases between. Germline assignment: CDR1 MDHEN and CDR2 SYDVKM. The DNA for the CDR3 is TGTGCCAGCAGGTTCGGGAGCGGGAACACTGAAGCTTTCTTT. It is translated as CASRFGSGNTEAFF.

Ten or more counts support this clonotype. The J gene is TRBJ2-1, the V gene TRBV5-1, with 7 bases fitting TRBD2. The CDR3 totals 13 residues. V shed 6 bases and J 4 bases; nucleotides not matched to a gene: 4. Looked up from germline, CDR1 is SGHRS and CDR2 is YFSETQ. The CDR3 DNA follows: TGCGCCAGCACAGCGGGACTATACAATGAGCAGTTCTTC. Protein sequence: CASTAGLYNEQFF.